This T cell receptor (beta chain) was obtained from a study of T cells after yellow fever vaccination. This clonotype has just a few counts. In TCRdb, the 5' RACE reads were re-called with MiXCR into one record per CDR3 protein. The table lists a few hundred thousand distinct CDR3 sequences, around 7.3% of them singletons. The source is a man aged 18 to 30 who received the YFV17D yellow fever vaccine. The material sequenced was PBMCs, taken approximately 47 days after the first yellow fever vaccination.

CDR3 sequence (DNA): TGTGCCAGCAGCACCTCGACCGGGACAGGAAGACGGAGCTCCTACAATGAGCAGTTCTTC. It encodes CASSTSTGTGRRSSYNEQFF. The chain uses TRBV11-2 and TRBJ2-1, with TRBD1 matching 8 bases. With V trimmed by 5 bases and J by 0 bases, 18 bases remained unmatched. In germline, CDR1 is SGHAT, CDR2 FQNNGV. This CDR3 comprises 20 residues.